Listed below are T cell receptor beta chains from one sample, sequenced in a study of T cells after yellow fever vaccination. One entry per CDR3 protein results from TCRdb running MiXCR on the 5' RACE reads. The sample contains a few hundred thousand distinct CDR3 sequences, more than 5.5% of which appear only once. The sample was PBMCs, taken 5 days after the yellow fever booster vaccination. These TCRs come from a man aged 25 to 40 who received the YFV17D yellow fever vaccine. Both conserved end residues are part of each CDR3. The D gene is left open where the match is weak. A row's size may be missing; if present it is once, few, many or a size class.

d_gene	j_gene	abundance	v_gene	CDR3nt	CDR3aa
.	TRBJ1-5	few	TRBV19	TGTGCCAGTAGTGCTCAATGGCCCCAGCATTTT	CASSAQWPQHF
.	TRBJ2-3	.	TRBV9	TGTGCCAGCAGCGGCCCGAGGGGCACAGATACGCAGTATTTT	CASSGPRGTDTQYF
TRBD2	TRBJ2-1	.	TRBV7-2	TGTGCCAGTAAGCGGGAGGTTATGAATGAGCAGTTCTTC	CASKREVMNEQFF
.	TRBJ2-1	few	TRBV9	TGTGCCAGCAGCGTAGCCGTCGGGAGTGGCCTCAATGAGCAGTTCTTC	CASSVAVGSGLNEQFF
.	TRBJ2-3	many	TRBV12-3/TRBV12-4	TGTGCCAGCAGCCCCGGGAACTTAGGCACAGATACGCAGTATTTT	CASSPGNLGTDTQYF
.	TRBJ1-5	many	TRBV12-3/TRBV12-4	TGTGCCAGCAGTTTTCGAGGGGCCGGCAATCAGCCCCAGCATTTT	CASSFRGAGNQPQHF
TRBD2	TRBJ2-3	.	TRBV6-2/TRBV6-3	TGTGCCAGCAGACGCGGGACTAGCGGGATCCAAGATACGCAGTATTTT	CASRRGTSGIQDTQYF
TRBD2	TRBJ2-5	.	TRBV28	TGTGCCAGCAGTTTGTCGCTAGCGGGAGTTTCAAAGACCCAGTACTTC	CASSLSLAGVSKTQYF
.	TRBJ1-2	many	TRBV20-1	TGCAGTGCTAGGGAAGAGGTCGGGGTTGGCTACACCTTC	CSAREEVGVGYTF
.	TRBJ1-5	many	TRBV12-3/TRBV12-4	TGTGCCAGCGGTATGGGCGTGCAGCCCCAGCATTTT	CASGMGVQPQHF
.	TRBJ2-3	few	TRBV12-3/TRBV12-4	TGTGCCAGCAGCCCTGGCGGCCGGATTATCCCAGATACGCAGTATTTT	CASSPGGRIIPDTQYF
TRBD1	TRBJ2-5	few	TRBV15	TGTGCCACCAGCAGGACAGGGAATGAAGAGACCCAGTACTTC	CATSRTGNEETQYF
.	TRBJ1-1	.	TRBV25-1	TGTGCCAGCAGTTACAGGGTGAACACTGAAGCTTTCTTT	CASSYRVNTEAFF
TRBD2	TRBJ2-1	.	TRBV18	TGTGCCAGCTCATCCTCTAGCGGGGCCTACAATGAGCAGTTCTTC	CASSSSSGAYNEQFF
TRBD2	TRBJ2-1	many	TRBV20-1	TGCAGTACCGGGACTAGCGAGCTAAATGAGCAGTTCTTC	CSTGTSELNEQFF
.	TRBJ1-4	few	TRBV7-2	TGTGCCAGCAGCTCTCGGGACACTCTAAGCGAAAAACTGTTTTTT	CASSSRDTLSEKLFF
.	TRBJ2-1	many	TRBV7-2	TGTGCCAGCAGCCCGATAGCGGACTCCTACAATGAGCAGTTCTTC	CASSPIADSYNEQFF
.	TRBJ2-7	many	TRBV10-3	TGTGCCATCAGTGTAGGACTTTCCTACGAGCAGTACTTC	CAISVGLSYEQYF
.	TRBJ2-2	.	TRBV25-1	TGTGCCAGCAGTAGGTCTACTTCTTCATACTGGCCCGGGGAGCTGTTTTTT	CASSRSTSSYWPGELFF
TRBD1	TRBJ2-7	few	TRBV12-3/TRBV12-4	TGTGCCAGCACCCTCCCAGGGGGTGAGCAGTACTTC	CASTLPGGEQYF
.	TRBJ2-7	few	TRBV3-1	TGTGCCAGCAGCCCCCTTGGCGGCTTCTCCGAGCAGTACTTC	CASSPLGGFSEQYF
.	TRBJ1-2	few	TRBV9	TGTGCCAGCAGCCCCAGGGGCAGGCCTAACTATGGCTACACCTTC	CASSPRGRPNYGYTF
.	TRBJ2-7	.	TRBV29-1	TGCAGCGTTGAATCGGAGGGCTCCTACGAGCAGTACTTC	CSVESEGSYEQYF
.	TRBJ2-7	many	TRBV4-3	TGCGCCAGCAGCCAAACGCTCCTAGAGGGGTCCTACGAGCAGTACTTC	CASSQTLLEGSYEQYF
.	TRBJ1-1	many	TRBV7-9	TGTGCCAGCAGCTTAGCGCAGGTGGCTGAAGCTTTCTTT	CASSLAQVAEAFF
TRBD2	TRBJ2-5	few	TRBV20-1	TGCAGTGCTTTCTCGACTAGCGGGAGGGCCACGGAGACCCAGTACTTC	CSAFSTSGRATETQYF
.	TRBJ2-3	many	TRBV10-3	TGTGCCATCAGTGAGGAAGCGGCGACCACAGATACGCAGTATTTT	CAISEEAATTDTQYF
TRBD2	TRBJ2-2	few	TRBV29-1	TGCAGCGCGGCCGACGGACTAGCGGGATTTACCGGGGAGCTGTTTTTT	CSAADGLAGFTGELFF
.	TRBJ2-7	few	TRBV7-9	TGTGCCAGCATCAAAGTGGGCGGTACTGGGGACGAGCAGTACTTC	CASIKVGGTGDEQYF
.	TRBJ1-6	few	TRBV7-2	TGTGCCAGCTCCCGGCTGGGGAGGGGTAATTCACCCCTCCACTTT	CASSRLGRGNSPLHF
.	TRBJ2-2	few	TRBV12-3/TRBV12-4	TGTGCCAGCAGTTTAGCGCGGCAGGGGACCGGGGAGCTGTTTTTT	CASSLARQGTGELFF
.	TRBJ2-5	.	TRBV24-1	TGTGCCACAGGCCGGGACACCCAAGAGACCCAGTACTTC	CATGRDTQETQYF
TRBD2	TRBJ2-7	.	TRBV7-2	TGTGCCAGCAGCTTAGCCGGACTAGCGGGGTACTACGAGCAGTACTTC	CASSLAGLAGYYEQYF
.	TRBJ2-7	many	TRBV5-1	TGCGCCAGCAGCTTGTACCAAACAGGGTCCTACGAGCAGTACTTC	CASSLYQTGSYEQYF
.	TRBJ2-5	.	TRBV7-2	TGTGCCAGCAGCTTAGTAACGGGGCAAGAGACCCAGTACTTC	CASSLVTGQETQYF
.	TRBJ2-2	many	TRBV20-1	TGCAGTGCTAGTATCATAGTTGGCACCGGGGAGCTGTTTTTT	CSASIIVGTGELFF
.	TRBJ2-7	many	TRBV20-1	TGCAGTGCTAGAGATCTAGGGATCCCCTCCTACGAGCAGTACTTC	CSARDLGIPSYEQYF
.	TRBJ2-7	few	TRBV5-6	TGTGCCAGCAGCAGGACACGGACCTCCTACGAGCAGTACTTC	CASSRTRTSYEQYF
.	TRBJ2-7	few	TRBV5-4	TGTGCCAGCAGCTTTCCGGGACACACCTACGAGCAGTACTTC	CASSFPGHTYEQYF
.	TRBJ1-3	many	TRBV6-5	TGTGCCAGCAGTTCCAGGGCCCCAGATGGAAACACCATATATTTT	CASSSRAPDGNTIYF
.	TRBJ2-1	.	TRBV20-1	TGCAGTGCTAGAGAAGAGCCTAGCTCCTACAATGAGCAGTTCTTC	CSAREEPSSYNEQFF
TRBD1	TRBJ2-5	.	TRBV20-1	TGCAGTGCCCAGGCCGTTACAGGGGCCCGGGAGACCCAGTACTTC	CSAQAVTGARETQYF
.	TRBJ2-1	many	TRBV5-6	TGTGCCAGCAGCTTGGTTGGGAGCTCCTACAATGAGCAGTTCTTC	CASSLVGSSYNEQFF
.	TRBJ2-7	few	TRBV19	TGTGCCAGTAGTATAACGCGAAATGAGCAGTACTTC	CASSITRNEQYF
TRBD1	TRBJ1-1	.	TRBV7-9	TGTGCCAGCAGCTTATCGGGGACAGTGAACACTGAAGCTTTCTTT	CASSLSGTVNTEAFF
.	TRBJ2-6	many	TRBV12-3/TRBV12-4	TGTGCCAGCAGTATCTTGTCTGGGGCCAACGTCCTGACTTTC	CASSILSGANVLTF
.	TRBJ2-7	few	TRBV29-1	TGCAGCGTTGATGAAGGGGGTTCCTACGAGCAGTACTTC	CSVDEGGSYEQYF
.	TRBJ1-1	few	TRBV29-1	TGCAGCGTTGAAGTTTTCACTGAAGCTTTCTTT	CSVEVFTEAFF